Presented here are 10 T cell receptor beta chains from one specimen sequenced in a study of cytomegalovirus exposure and HLA in healthy donors. With 60 Vbeta and 13 Jbeta primers, the PCR was carried out. Clones were read by immunoSEQ multiplex PCR, and TCRdb kept only the in-frame ones, dropping some. The table records about 100,000 clones, 77% of them present only once. Sequencing was done on a sample of PBMCs. The receptors come from a male donor in good health and CMV-seropositive.

This CDR3 reads CASSLGEGLPGGTEAFF. Written as DNA, the CDR3 is TGTGCCAGCAGCTTAGGAGAGGGACTTCCCGGGGGCACTGAAGCTTTCTTT. This rearrangement joins TRBV7-6 to TRBJ1-1, with D perhaps matching TRBD1 (5 bases). V was trimmed by 1 base and J by 4 bases, leaving 19 bases between them. The CDR3 consists of 17 residues. Germline CDR1 SGHVS, CDR2 FNYEAQ.

The chain employs TRBV21-1 and TRBJ2-7; the D call of TRBD1 is as the table states it, not checked on the DNA. TRBV21-1 is noted as a pseudogene. The CDR3 totals 13 residues. The CDR3 coding sequence is TGTGCCAGCACCCTGGTGGCAGTCTACGAGCAGTACTTC. Translation gives CASTLVAVYEQYF.

The rearrangement links TRBV6-5 to TRBJ1-1, with TRBD1 matching 11 bases. Germline assignment: CDR1 MNHEY and CDR2 SVGAGI. V lost 5 bases to trimming and J lost 4 bases; unmatched junction nucleotides: 0. The CDR3 has 13 residues. The CDR3, as DNA: TGTGCCAGCAGTGGACAGGGGGCCACTGAAGCTTTCTTT. This encodes CASSGQGATEAFF.

The CDR3 sequence: CSRKRQETQYF. CDR3 sequence (DNA): TGCAGTCGAAAGCGGCAAGAGACCCAGTACTTC. V usage is TRBV20-1 and J usage is TRBJ2-5, with D possibly matching TRBD2 (5 bases). The germline V gene encodes CDR1 DFQATT and CDR2 SNEGSKA (reference sequence). There are 11 residues in the CDR3. V dropped 8 bases and J dropped 2 bases, with 9 bases sitting between them.

CDR3 in DNA: TGTGCCAGCAGCTTAATAGGTTGGAGCTCCTACAATGAGCAGTTCTTC. This translates into CASSLIGWSSYNEQFF. The chain employs TRBV7-2 and TRBJ2-1; D not certain. This CDR3 is built from 16 residues. V was clipped by 2 bases and J by 0 bases, with 11 bases between them. Per germline, CDR1 SGHTA and CDR2 FQGNSA. The full variable domain, in which reference TRBV7-2 and TRBJ2-1 provide the parts outside the CDR3, is GAGVSQSPSNKVTEKGKDVELRCDPISGHTALYWYRQSLGQGLEFLIYFQGNSAPDKSGLPSDRFSAERTGGSVSTLTIQRTQQEDSAVYLCASSLIGWSSYNEQFFGPGTRLTVL.

The chain joins TRBV6-6 to TRBJ1-1; D is unresolved. The germline CDR1 and CDR2 sequences are MNHNY and SVGAGI (reference sequence). This CDR3 has 15 residues. Between the trimmed V and J ends, which lost 6 bases and 1 base, there was a span of 15 bases. CDR3 in amino acids: CASSRNSGPNTEAFF. DNA of the CDR3: TGTGCCAGCAGCCGGAACAGCGGACCGAACACTGAAGCTTTCTTT.

This clone was counted at least ten times. The V call is TRBV21-1, the J call TRBJ1-5. TRBV21-1 is listed as a pseudogene. The CDR3 runs 13 residues. CDR3 residues: CASSKESLRAQHF. As DNA, the CDR3 is TGTGCCAGCAGCAAAGAGAGCCTCCGGGCCCAGCATTTT.

The chain joins TRBV2 to TRBJ1-4; 12 nucleotides align to TRBD1. The length of the CDR3 is 16 residues. Germline CDR1 reads SNHLY; CDR2 reads FYNNEI. The V segment lost 2 bases and the J segment 7 bases; nucleotides outside the gene matches: 5. The CDR3, as DNA: TGTGCCAGCAGTGAAAGGGACAGGGGGCGCGGTGAAAAACTGTTTTTT. This codes for CASSERDRGRGEKLFF.

The chain employs TRBV2 and TRBJ1-5; D gene unclear. This CDR3 contains 15 residues. V was clipped by 2 bases and J by 0 bases, with 8 bases between them. The germline V gene encodes CDR1 SNHLY and CDR2 FYNNEI. CDR3 DNA sequence: TGTGCCAGCAGTGAAACAGCCCCTAGCAATCAGCCCCAGCATTTT. This gives the protein CASSETAPSNQPQHF.

The gene calls are TRBV11-2 and TRBJ1-1, with TRBD1 matching over 7 bases. The CDR3 has 14 residues. CDR1 is SGHAT, CDR2 FQNNGV, per germline. Losses at the gene ends were 5 bases for V and 3 bases for J; bases not matched to a gene: 6. The CDR3 bases are TGTGCCAGCAGCCCGGGACAGTTCTACACTGAAGCTTTCTTT. It encodes CASSPGQFYTEAFF.